This T cell receptor beta chain was profiled in a study of cytomegalovirus exposure and HLA in healthy donors. Across the study: Across 300 to 400 genotyped donors, 81% landed in the Caucasian-associated ancestry cluster.

Germline CDR1 reads SEHNR; CDR2 reads FQNEAQ (reference sequence). This CDR3 has 13 residues. Trimming removed 8 bases at V and 4 bases at J, with 11 bases between. Remarks on this clone: Its antigen is undetermined.

PCR involved 60 Vbeta and 13 Jbeta primers. Profiled with immunoSEQ multiplex PCR; TCRdb holds only in-frame clones, not every one. Of almost 70,000 clones in the sample, roughly two thirds are singletons; the top ten hold 14%. Whole-study results and caveats: Indistinguishable V segments such as TRBV6-2 and TRBV6-3 were excluded.

The chain employs TRBV7-9 and TRBJ1-4, with D maybe TRBD1 (5 bases). The sequencing sample was made of PBMCs. The receptor comes from a male donor in good health and CMV-seropositive. The CDR3 bases are TGTGCCAGCGACGGGGGGGTTAATGAAAAACTGTTTTTT. Translation gives CASDGGVNEKLFF.